This T cell receptor beta chain was sequenced during a study of regulatory T cells in long-lasting Graves disease. Time point in this sample: newly diagnosed GD, antithyroid drugs for less than 3 months. From RNA extracted from PBMCs, the TCR library was made. The sample holds many counts of this clonotype. The antigen remains unidentified. The CDR3 runs to 13 residues. V was shortened by 6 bases and J by 0 bases, with 6 bases between the two germline ends. Broader study findings: It was in persistent disease that TRBV28, TRBJ1-2 and TRBJ2-5 were favored.

With iRepertoire HTBI primers and Arm-PCR of CDR3 regions, TCR beta libraries were built. One entry per CDR3 protein results from TCRdb running MiXCR on the multiplex PCR reads. The data show fewer than 400,000 distinct CDR3 sequences, about 20% seen once. This TCR derives from a female donor with Graves disease. This chain links TRBV12-3 or TRBV12-4 with TRBJ1-5, with D uncertain. Sequenced material: peripheral blood mononuclear cells (PBMCs), taken at new diagnosis, from a patient treated with antithyroid drugs. CDR3 DNA sequence: TGTGCCAGCAGAGAGGATAGCAATCAGCCCCAGCATTTT. Translating it yields CASREDSNQPQHF.